This is a list of T cell receptor beta chains from one sample in a study of OX40 agonist ivuxolimab in advanced cancers. Sequenced by immunoSEQ multiplex PCR; TCRdb stores in-frame clones only, minus some. Of 95,000 to 150,000 clones listed, approximately 90% are singletons. The material was CD4+ or CD8+ T cells sorted from blood, obtained in a trial of the OX40 agonist ivuxolimab. The receptors here all came from an adult with an advanced solid tumor such as melanoma, head and neck, liver or kidney cancer. Both conserved end residues are part of each CDR3. The D gene is left open where the match is weak. Rows give clone size only sometimes, using once, few, many, or a class for an expanded clone.

D gene: TRBD2; V gene: TRBV4-3; clone size: -; J gene: TRBJ2-1; CDR3 DNA: TGCGCCAGCAGCCCGAGGGTTGGGGGGGATGAGCAGTTCTTC; CDR3 protein: CASSPRVGGDEQFF
D gene: -; V gene: TRBV5-1; clone size: -; J gene: TRBJ1-1; CDR3 DNA: TGCGCCAGCAGCTTGGCCACCGGGGTCCTCACTGAAGCTTTCTTT; CDR3 protein: CASSLATGVLTEAFF
D gene: -; V gene: TRBV5-8; clone size: -; J gene: TRBJ2-3; CDR3 DNA: TGTGCCAGCAGCTTGAACACGGCAGATACGCAGTATTTT; CDR3 protein: CASSLNTADTQYF
D gene: -; V gene: TRBV19; clone size: -; J gene: TRBJ2-2; CDR3 DNA: TGTGCCAGTAGTACCTCTGGGGGATCCGGGGAGCTGTTTTTT; CDR3 protein: CASSTSGGSGELFF
D gene: -; V gene: TRBV5-1; clone size: -; J gene: TRBJ1-6; CDR3 DNA: TGCGCCAGCAGCCTAGGGACATGGCGAAATTCACCCCTCCACTTT; CDR3 protein: CASSLGTWRNSPLHF
D gene: -; V gene: TRBV28; clone size: -; J gene: TRBJ1-6; CDR3 DNA: TGTGCCAGCAGTTTCAACAATTCACCCCTCCACTTT; CDR3 protein: CASSFNNSPLHF
D gene: TRBD1; V gene: TRBV27; clone size: -; J gene: TRBJ2-7; CDR3 DNA: TGTGCCAGCAGTCCGACAGGGGTAGGCTACGAGCAGTACTTC; CDR3 protein: CASSPTGVGYEQYF
D gene: -; V gene: TRBV30; clone size: -; J gene: TRBJ1-5; CDR3 DNA: TGTGCCTGGAGTTTGGGGGACGGTCAGCCCCAGCATTTT; CDR3 protein: CAWSLGDGQPQHF
D gene: -; V gene: TRBV10-1; clone size: -; J gene: TRBJ2-3; CDR3 DNA: TGCGCCAGCAGTGAGCACCTCACAGATACGCAGTATTTT; CDR3 protein: CASSEHLTDTQYF
D gene: -; V gene: TRBV28; clone size: once; J gene: TRBJ1-2; CDR3 DNA: TGTGCCAGCAGTTTAGACACAAACTATGGCTACACCTTC; CDR3 protein: CASSLDTNYGYTF
D gene: -; V gene: TRBV4-1; clone size: -; J gene: TRBJ1-6; CDR3 DNA: TGCGCCAGCAGCCAAGCAGGGGTGGATAATTCACCCCTCCACTTT; CDR3 protein: CASSQAGVDNSPLHF
D gene: TRBD1; V gene: TRBV5-1; clone size: -; J gene: TRBJ1-1; CDR3 DNA: TGTGCCAGCAGCTTTTATGGACTTGACAGGGATCTTTTCTTT; CDR3 protein: CASSFYGLDRDLFF
D gene: TRBD1; V gene: TRBV27; clone size: -; J gene: TRBJ1-2; CDR3 DNA: TGTGCCAGCAGTTTGACAGGGGACGGCTACACCTTC; CDR3 protein: CASSLTGDGYTF
D gene: -; V gene: TRBV6-1; clone size: -; J gene: TRBJ1-2; CDR3 DNA: TGTGCCAGCAGTTTACAGGATAACTATGGCTACACCTTC; CDR3 protein: CASSLQDNYGYTF
D gene: -; V gene: TRBV28; clone size: -; J gene: TRBJ2-5; CDR3 DNA: TGTGCCAGCAGTTCGGGGACGGCGGAGAATCGGGAGACCCAGTACTTC; CDR3 protein: CASSSGTAENRETQYF
D gene: -; V gene: TRBV7-9; clone size: once; J gene: TRBJ2-2; CDR3 DNA: TGTGCCAGCAGCGCGGGGCCCGGGGAGCTGTTTTTT; CDR3 protein: CASSAGPGELFF
D gene: TRBD1; V gene: TRBV20-1; clone size: -; J gene: TRBJ1-2; CDR3 DNA: TGCAGTGCTAGAGGGGACAGGGGGATCCCCTTC; CDR3 protein: CSARGDRGIPF
D gene: -; V gene: TRBV5-1; clone size: -; J gene: TRBJ2-6; CDR3 DNA: TGCGCCAGCAGCTTTGCAGTCTCTGGGGCCAACGTCCTGACTTTC; CDR3 protein: CASSFAVSGANVLTF
D gene: TRBD1; V gene: TRBV19; clone size: -; J gene: TRBJ2-5; CDR3 DNA: TGTGCCAGTAGTATCGAACAGGGGTACCAAGAGACCCAGTACTTC; CDR3 protein: CASSIEQGYQETQYF
D gene: TRBD1; V gene: TRBV7-2; clone size: -; J gene: TRBJ1-6; CDR3 DNA: TGTGCCAGCAGCTCCGAGACAGGGACGAATTCACCCCTCCACTTT; CDR3 protein: CASSSETGTNSPLHF
D gene: -; V gene: TRBV30; clone size: few; J gene: TRBJ2-2; CDR3 DNA: TGTGCCTGGAGTGTACAGGGACGGGAGCTGTTTTTT; CDR3 protein: CAWSVQGRELFF
D gene: -; V gene: TRBV14; clone size: once; J gene: TRBJ1-3; CDR3 DNA: TGTGCCAGCAGCCAAGTGACAGGCGGAAACACCATATATTTT; CDR3 protein: CASSQVTGGNTIYF
D gene: TRBD1; V gene: TRBV5-1; clone size: -; J gene: TRBJ2-2; CDR3 DNA: TGCGCCAGCAGCTTCGGACAGGGGAACACCGGGGAGCTGTTTTTT; CDR3 protein: CASSFGQGNTGELFF
D gene: -; V gene: TRBV5-1; clone size: -; J gene: TRBJ2-3; CDR3 DNA: TGCGCCAGCAGCGACACACAGGGCGCAGATACGCAGTATTTT; CDR3 protein: CASSDTQGADTQYF
D gene: -; V gene: TRBV7-8; clone size: -; J gene: TRBJ2-5; CDR3 DNA: TGTGCCAGCAGGTTCGGGGGCGGGGAGACCCAGTACTTC; CDR3 protein: CASRFGGGETQYF
D gene: -; V gene: TRBV4-2; clone size: -; J gene: TRBJ1-5; CDR3 DNA: TGTGCCAGCAGCCAAGATGATACCTATGGTCAGCCCCAGCATTTT; CDR3 protein: CASSQDDTYGQPQHF
D gene: TRBD1; V gene: TRBV19; clone size: -; J gene: TRBJ1-1; CDR3 DNA: TGTGCCAGTAGCAATAAGGGGGCTTTGAACACTGAAGCTTTCTTT; CDR3 protein: CASSNKGALNTEAFF